This note documents a single T cell receptor (beta chain) sequence. Its antigen is still unknown. These data are taken from a study of OX40 agonist ivuxolimab in advanced cancers. Study-level background: Patient treatment consisted of intravenous ivuxolimab administration every 2 weeks at 0.01 to 10 mg/kg. Each dose-escalation patient presented with hepatocellular carcinoma, melanoma, renal cell or head and neck cancer. Findings of the study overall: Relative to CD4+, CD8+ T cells held more expanded clones on average.

Libraries were prepared by immunoSEQ multiplex PCR; TCRdb keeps only in-frame clonotypes and omits some of them. The sample consists of 6,500 to 8,000 clones, around 75% of them appearing once. CDR3 length: 15 residues. Germline V lookup: CDR1 MDHEN, CDR2 SYDVKM. The germline V and J ends were trimmed by 6 bases and 3 bases, with 16 bases remaining between them. The sequence derives from an adult with an advanced solid tumor such as melanoma, head and neck, liver or kidney cancer. The specimen was CD4+ or CD8+ T cells sorted from blood, collected in a trial of the OX40 agonist ivuxolimab. The rearrangement joins TRBV28 to TRBJ2-3, with D unclear. The CDR3 coding sequence is TGTGCCAGCAGCCCCTCAGTAGGCCGGACAGATACGCAGTATTTT. This gives the protein CASSPSVGRTDTQYF.